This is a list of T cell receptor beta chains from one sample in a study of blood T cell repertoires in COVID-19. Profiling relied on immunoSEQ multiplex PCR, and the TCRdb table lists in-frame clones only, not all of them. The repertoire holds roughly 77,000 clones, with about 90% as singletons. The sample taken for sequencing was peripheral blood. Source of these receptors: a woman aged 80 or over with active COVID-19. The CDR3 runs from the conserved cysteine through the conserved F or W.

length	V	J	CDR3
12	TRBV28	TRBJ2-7	CATGTGVIEQYF
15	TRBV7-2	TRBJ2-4	CASGPGLAVKNIQYF
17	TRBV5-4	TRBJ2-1	CASSSSTGTFSYNEQFF
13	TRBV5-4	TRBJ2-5	CASSRDPRETQYF
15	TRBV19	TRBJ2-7	CASSSLLGLTYEQYF
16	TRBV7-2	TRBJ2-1	CASSLEGGGNYNEQFF
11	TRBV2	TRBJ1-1	CASSKDSEAFF
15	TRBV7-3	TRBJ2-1	CASSLKQGSYNEQFF
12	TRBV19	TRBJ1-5	CASRPGNQPQHF
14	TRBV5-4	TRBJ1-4	CASSARDRDEKLFF
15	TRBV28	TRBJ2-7	CASSLWAGASYEQYF
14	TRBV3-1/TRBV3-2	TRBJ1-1	CASSHGQGAAEAFF
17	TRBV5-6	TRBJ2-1	CASSSRLAGVAYNEQFF
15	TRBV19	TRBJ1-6	CASSNARRGNSPLHF
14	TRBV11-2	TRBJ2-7	CASSLGLANYEQYF
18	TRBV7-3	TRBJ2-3	CASSSTAGLAGLGDTQYF
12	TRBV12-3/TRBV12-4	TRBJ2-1	CASSSGGYEQFF
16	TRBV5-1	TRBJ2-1	CASRPGGTSGSNEQFF